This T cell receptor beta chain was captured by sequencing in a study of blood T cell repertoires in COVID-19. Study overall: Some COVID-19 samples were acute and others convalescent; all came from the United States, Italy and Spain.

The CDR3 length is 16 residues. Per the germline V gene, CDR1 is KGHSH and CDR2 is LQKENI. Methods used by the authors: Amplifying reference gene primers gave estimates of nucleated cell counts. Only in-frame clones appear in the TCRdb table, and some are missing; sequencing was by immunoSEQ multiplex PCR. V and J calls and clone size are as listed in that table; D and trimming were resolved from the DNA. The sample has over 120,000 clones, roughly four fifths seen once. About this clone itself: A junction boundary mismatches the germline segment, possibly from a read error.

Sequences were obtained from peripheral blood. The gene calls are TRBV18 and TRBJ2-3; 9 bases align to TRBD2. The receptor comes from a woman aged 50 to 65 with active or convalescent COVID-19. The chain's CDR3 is CASLPLAGALPDTQYF. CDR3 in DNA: TGTGCCAGCTTACCATTAGCGGGGGCCCTCCCAGATACGCAGTATTTT.